The clone carrying this T cell receptor beta chain showed up just a few times. At one of its ends the junction is not consistent with the germline gene, which may arise from a read error. Here immunoSEQ multiplex PCR was the method, and the copy in TCRdb shows in-frame clones only, minus some. The repertoire consists of some 180,000 clones, with more than 80% occurring once and the leading ten covering under 8%. Looked up from germline, CDR1 is SSHAT and CDR2 is FNYEAQ (reference sequence). The CDR3 totals 14 residues. The source of the sample is a study of blood T cell repertoires in COVID-19. Study-wide background: Samples of COVID-19 (acute and convalescent) were obtained from the United States, Italy and Spain.

The TCR originated in a man in his forties who had recovered from COVID-19. The genes are TRBV7-7 and TRBJ1-3; no firm D call. Sample: PBMCs or T cells enriched from blood (not recorded which). The CDR3 coding sequence is TGTGCTAGCAGCTTATCCGACACTGGAAACACCATATATTTT. It yields the protein CASSLSDTGNTIYF. The full variable domain, rest sourced from reference TRBV7-7 and TRBJ1-3, is GAGVSQSPRYKVTKRGQDVTLRCDPISSHATLYWYQQALGQGPEFLTYFNYEAQPDKSGLPSDRFSAERPEGSISTLTIQRTEQRDSAMYRCASSLSDTGNTIYFGEGSWLTVV.